This entry lists 30 T cell receptor beta chains sequenced from one sample in a study of blood T cell repertoires in COVID-19. The repertoire was sequenced with immunoSEQ multiplex PCR; TCRdb's copy has only in-frame clones and lacks some. The sample comprises a few hundred thousand clones, more than 70% of which are singletons, and around 2.8% rests with the top ten. The source material was peripheral blood. These receptors all stem from a woman aged 25 to 39 with COVID-19, enrolled during active disease.

V is TRBV6-2 or TRBV6-3 and J is TRBJ2-1; 15 nucleotides agree with TRBD2. The CDR3 has 19 residues. V lost 4 bases to trimming and J lost 0 bases; unmatched junction nucleotides: 7. Per the germline V gene, CDR1 is MNHEY and CDR2 is SVGEGT. The CDR3 region is CASSSPGLAGGSSYNEQFF. The CDR3, as DNA: TGTGCCAGCAGTTCACCAGGACTAGCGGGAGGGAGCTCCTACAATGAGCAGTTCTTC.

The chain's CDR3 is CASSFEMTTNNYGYTF. The CDR3 region has the DNA TGTGCCAGCAGCTTTGAGATGACAACCAATAACTATGGCTACACCTTC. This chain connects TRBV5-6 to TRBJ1-2; D remains unclear. The CDR3 runs to 16 residues. The germline CDR1 and CDR2 sequences are SGHDT and YYEEEE. V was shortened by 2 bases and J by 1 base, with 15 bases between the two germline ends.

The V gene is TRBV5-4, the J gene TRBJ2-3; TRBD2 might be the D (5 bases). This CDR3 is built from 13 residues. The V end was cut by 6 bases, the J end by 1 base, with 9 bases between. CDR1 and CDR2 from the germline V gene are SGHNT and YYREEE (reference sequence). The CDR3 is CASNLGGTDTQYF. The CDR3 coding sequence is TGTGCCAGCAATCTGGGAGGCACAGATACGCAGTATTTT.

This sequence joins TRBV14 and TRBJ2-7; 7 bases agree with TRBD2. CDR1 is SGHDN, CDR2 FVKESK, per germline. The ends lost 4 bases at V and 3 bases at J; junction bases unmatched: 6. This CDR3 is 14 amino acids long. In nucleotides, the CDR3 is TGTGCCAGCAGCCTACCGGGACTACGCTACGAGCAGTACGTC. Translation gives CASSLPGLRYEQYV.

V gene TRBV4-1 combines with J gene TRBJ1-5; no firm D call. Trimming took 6 bases from V and 2 from J, leaving 8 bases between them. There are 13 residues in the CDR3. Germline CDR1 MGHRA, CDR2 YSYEKL. The CDR3 here is CASSSERNQPQHF. In DNA, the CDR3 is TGCGCCAGCAGTTCCGAGCGCAATCAGCCCCAGCATTTT.

This clone has just one count. This chain uses TRBV21-1 with TRBJ2-7; the table's D gene call, TRBD1, was not cross checked with the DNA. TRBV21-1 represents a pseudogene. There are 21 residues in the CDR3. Here the CDR3 DNA reads TGTGCCAGCAGCAAAAAGGAACTTAAGGGACAGGGGCCTTTGGGAAACTACGAGCAGTACGTC. Translation: CASSKKELKGQGPLGNYEQYV.

This sequence joins TRBV5-4 and TRBJ2-7, with 7 positions matching TRBD1. The CDR3 totals 15 residues. Per germline, CDR1 SGHNT and CDR2 YYREEE (reference sequence). V trimming: 4 bases; J trimming: 6 bases; junction bases outside the gene matches: 13. CDR3 DNA sequence: TGTGCCAGCAGCCCTGAGACAGGGACGGAACTCGAGCAGTACTTC. It encodes CASSPETGTELEQYF.

The CDR3 here is CASSEKAGGLNNEQFF. DNA for the CDR3: TGTGCCAGCAGTGAAAAGGCGGGGGGGCTAAACAATGAGCAGTTCTTC. The chain has TRBV6-1 and TRBJ2-1; 9 bases map to TRBD2. The germline V gene encodes CDR1 MNHNS and CDR2 SASEGT. V lost 2 bases and J lost 5; bases outside the gene matches: 7. This CDR3 comprises 16 residues.

V gene TRBV4-1 combines with J gene TRBJ2-1, with 7 bases that match TRBD1. Germline V gives CDR1 MGHRA, CDR2 YSYEKL. This CDR3 has 14 residues. Trimming removed 4 bases from V and 13 bases from J; junction bases left unmatched: 13. The CDR3 is CASSPSTTGSGQFF. The CDR3 bases are TGCGCCAGCAGCCCCAGCACGACAGGGAGCGGCCAGTTCTTC.

V gene TRBV25-1 combines with J gene TRBJ1-2, with unresolved D. CDR3 length equals 12 residues. V was trimmed by 5 bases and J by 7 bases, leaving 11 bases between them. Germline loops: CDR1 MGHDK, CDR2 SYGVNS. This chain's CDR3 is CASSPGKGGYTF. The CDR3 bases are TGTGCCAGCAGTCCGGGTAAAGGTGGCTACACCTTC.

A few counts support this clone. The chain uses TRBV28 and TRBJ1-1, with 7 bases lining up with TRBD1. This CDR3 contains 14 residues. With V trimmed by 5 bases and J by 7 bases, 10 bases remained unmatched. Germline values: CDR1 MDHEN, CDR2 SYDVKM. CDR3 sequence reads: CASSRQGRGDEAFF. The CDR3 DNA reads TGTGCCAGCAGTCGACAGGGCCGCGGGGATGAAGCTTTCTTT.

The rearrangement joins TRBV6-6 to TRBJ1-3; D is unclear. Trimming pared 0 bases from V and 4 bases from J, leaving 10 bases between. Germline V gives CDR1 MNHNY, CDR2 SVGAGI (reference sequence). This CDR3 has 15 residues. The CDR3 region is CASSYSRVRGNTIYF. CDR3 in DNA: TGTGCCAGCAGTTACTCGAGGGTCCGAGGAAACACCATATATTTT.

The J gene is TRBJ1-5, the V gene TRBV19, with D unresolved. Germline loops: CDR1 LNHDA, CDR2 SQIVND (reference sequence). The V gene lost 8 bases and the J gene lost 0 bases, with 20 bases spanning the gap. The CDR3 is made up of 17 amino acids. The CDR3 nucleotides are TGTGCCAGTGCCGATAGACGGGGAAGGAATAGCAATCAGCCCCAGCATTTT. As protein: CASADRRGRNSNQPQHF.

The V call is TRBV15, the J call TRBJ1-6; no firm D call. Per the germline V gene, CDR1 is LNHNV and CDR2 is YYDKDF (reference sequence). The CDR3 spans 12 residues. The V end lost 1 base, the J end lost 8 bases, and 3 bases lay between the germline ends. The CDR3 coding sequence is TGTGCCACCAGCAGAGCTCATTCACCCCTCCACTTT. Its translation is CATSRAHSPLHF.

This chain's CDR3 is CSAKGGWNTEAFF. The DNA for the CDR3 is TGCAGCGCCAAGGGGGGGTGGAACACTGAAGCTTTCTTT. The chain couples TRBV29-1 to TRBJ1-1; possible D gene TRBD1, 6 bases. This CDR3 region has 13 residues. Germline V gives CDR1 SQVTM, CDR2 ANQGSEA. V lost 7 bases, J lost 1 base, and 13 bases lay in between. The full variable domain, rest sourced from reference TRBV29-1 and TRBJ1-1, is SAVISQKPSRDICQRGTSLTIQCQVDSQVTMMFWYRQQPGQSLTLIATANQGSEATYESGFVIDKFPISRPNLTFSTLTVSNMSPEDSSIYLCSAKGGWNTEAFFGQGTRLTVV.

Concerning this clone: At one end, the junction sequence differs from germline, possibly due to a read error. V gene TRBV5-5 combines with J gene TRBJ2-1; 11 bases are shared with TRBD2. The germline V gene encodes CDR1 SGHKS and CDR2 YYEKEE (reference sequence). This CDR3 contains 16 residues. CDR3 sequence reads: CASRLGGTSGPNEQFF. The CDR3 DNA reads as TGTGCCAGCAGGTTGGGGGGGACTAGCGGACCTAATGAGCAGTTCTTC.

The V and J genes are TRBV28 and TRBJ2-7; TRBD2 matches at 8 bases. Losses at the gene ends were 2 bases for V and 9 bases for J; bases not matched to a gene: 9. Germline CDR1 is MDHEN and CDR2 is SYDVKM. The CDR3 runs 14 residues. The CDR3 bases are TGTGCCAGCAGTTTAGGGGCTAGCGGGCAGTCGCAGTACTTC. Encoded protein: CASSLGASGQSQYF.

This clone was seen once. The chain carries TRBV4-1 and TRBJ2-1; D not resolved. The CDR3 is 13 residues long. Germline assignment: CDR1 MGHRA and CDR2 YSYEKL. V was shortened by 2 bases and J by 6 bases, with 8 bases between the two germline ends. In nucleotides, the CDR3 is TGCGCCAGCAGCCAACCGACTCCCAATGAGCAGTTCTTC. It codes for CASSQPTPNEQFF.

V usage is TRBV19 and J usage is TRBJ2-5, with 12 bases matching TRBD2. J gave up 5 bases and V 10 bases, and 17 bases lay outside the gene matches. The CDR3 consists of 17 residues. The germline gives CDR1 LNHDA, CDR2 SQIVND (reference sequence). In nucleotides, the CDR3 is TGTGCCACGAAGACTAGCGGGGGACTTTACCAGGGGGAGACCCAGTACTTC. Its translation is CATKTSGGLYQGETQYF.

The genes are TRBV6-6 and TRBJ1-3, with 7 bases fitting TRBD1. Per germline, CDR1 MNHNY and CDR2 SVGAGI (reference sequence). The CDR3 contains 16 residues. V lost 2 bases, J lost 1 base, and 5 bases stayed unmatched. The CDR3 here is CASSYNGRGSGNTIYF. CDR3 nucleotide sequence: TGTGCCAGCAGTTACAATGGCAGGGGGTCTGGAAACACCATATATTTT.

The chain combines TRBV9 with TRBJ2-3; 11 bases match TRBD2. Germline V gene lookup returns CDR1 SGDLS and CDR2 YYNGEE. Trimming cost V 3 bases and J 3 bases; bases outside gene matches: 3. The CDR3 loop spans 15 amino acids. The CDR3 loop reads CASSARLAGTDTQYF. The DNA of the CDR3 is TGTGCCAGCAGCGCTAGACTAGCGGGAACAGATACGCAGTATTTT.

V gene TRBV5-4 combines with J gene TRBJ1-1; no clear D. CDR3 length: 13 residues. Per the germline V gene, CDR1 is SGHNT and CDR2 is YYREEE (reference sequence). Trimming removed 0 bases at V and 6 bases at J, with 9 bases between. The CDR3 sequence is CASSLAGAPEAFF. The DNA of the CDR3 is TGTGCCAGCAGCTTGGCAGGCGCGCCTGAAGCTTTCTTT.

The chain carries TRBV2 and TRBJ1-4; D gene ambiguous. This CDR3 has 16 residues. V lost 3 bases, J lost 6 bases, and 17 bases lay in between. Germline V gene data show CDR1 as SNHLY and CDR2 as FYNNEI. The CDR3 here is CASSDSSGSGHEKLFF. Written as DNA, the CDR3 is TGTGCCAGCAGTGACTCCTCGGGGAGCGGCCATGAAAAACTGTTTTTT.

This rearrangement joins TRBV11-2 to TRBJ2-3; 7 bases align to TRBD2. The J segment lost 0 bases and the V segment lost 5 bases, leaving 8 bases of the junction unmatched. The CDR3 has 16 residues. The germline gives CDR1 SGHAT, CDR2 FQNNGV. CDR3 in amino acids: CASSLSPGGSTDTQYF. The CDR3, as DNA: TGTGCCAGCAGCCTCAGCCCGGGGGGTAGCACAGATACGCAGTATTTT.

The chain couples TRBV9 to TRBJ1-1; 8 nucleotides align to TRBD1. The CDR3 has 12 amino acids. Germline V lookup: CDR1 SGDLS, CDR2 YYNGEE. Trimming at V came to 3 bases and at J to 8 bases, leaving 3 bases not matched to a gene. CDR3 in DNA: TGTGCCAGCAGCGGGCAGGGGGCGGAAGCTTTCTTT. It translates to CASSGQGAEAFF.

This chain uses TRBV5-6 with TRBJ2-3; 7 bases line up with TRBD1. With V trimmed by 3 bases and J by 3 bases, 7 bases remained unmatched. The CDR3 sequence is 15 residues long. Germline V gene sequence: CDR1 SGHDT, CDR2 YYEEEE. The CDR3 spells CASSSTGVRTDTQYF. In nucleotides, the CDR3 is TGTGCCAGCAGCTCCACAGGGGTGAGGACAGATACGCAGTATTTT.

The V and J genes are TRBV6-5 and TRBJ1-2; maybe TRBD1 (6 bases). CDR1 and CDR2 from the germline V gene are MNHEY and SVGAGI. CDR3 length: 15 residues. The germline V and J ends were trimmed by 0 bases and 5 bases, with 13 bases remaining between them. Written as DNA, the CDR3 is TGTGCCAGCAGTTACTCGTTAAAACAGGGTTATGGCTACACCTTC. It yields the protein CASSYSLKQGYGYTF.

This chain uses TRBV3-1 (or the pseudogene TRBV3-2) with TRBJ2-5, with 8 nucleotides matching TRBD2. The CDR3 runs to 18 residues. CDR1 and CDR2 (germline): LGHDT, YNNKEL (reference sequence). Unmatched junction bases numbered 16, after V lost 1 base and J lost 6 bases. CDR3 sequence reads: CASSQVPSRVSGGKTQYF. Here the CDR3 DNA reads TGTGCCAGCAGCCAAGTTCCTTCCCGGGTATCGGGGGGGAAGACCCAGTACTTC.

A single count supports this clone. The junction departs from the called germline gene at one end, perhaps through a read error. The chain employs TRBV3-1 (or the pseudogene TRBV3-2) and TRBJ2-7, with 7 positions matching TRBD1. Germline CDR1 is LGHDT and CDR2 is YNNKEL (reference sequence). The CDR3 runs 12 residues. Written as DNA, the CDR3 is TGTGCCAGCAGCCATTCCGACAGGGAGCAAAGCTTC. This codes for CASSHSDREQSF.

This clone was seen only once. The V call is TRBV5-4, the J call TRBJ2-1; D is perhaps TRBD2 (7 bases). Germline CDR1 and CDR2: SGHNT and YYREEE (reference sequence). This CDR3 has 15 residues. V was shortened by 6 bases and J by 5 bases, with 18 bases between the two germline ends. CDR3 sequence (DNA): TGTGCCAGCACCTCAGGGGCGGGGGTAAACAATGAGCAGTTCTTC. This codes for CASTSGAGVNNEQFF.